The 10 T cell receptor beta chains listed next were all sequenced from one sample in a study of shared clonotypes between healthy human individuals. Some clones are missing from TCRdb's copy, which holds only in-frame ones; the method was immunoSEQ multiplex PCR. The repertoire holds about 600,000 clones, 97% seen once, with roughly 0.05% in the top ten. Sequenced sample: naive CD4+ T cells sorted from blood. Described subset: CD45RA+ positively selected. These receptors all stem from a woman younger than 45 in good health.

The genes are TRBV7-9 and TRBJ2-3; the match to TRBD1 covers 9 bases. The CDR3 consists of 16 residues. Trimming cost V 8 bases and J 3 bases; bases outside gene matches: 12. Germline CDR1 reads SEHNR; CDR2 reads FQNEAQ (reference sequence). CDR3 coding DNA: TGTGCCAGCTCTCCGTGGGACAGGGTAGGAACAGATACGCAGTATTTT. Protein: CASSPWDRVGTDTQYF. Full variable domain (missing parts from reference TRBV7-9 and TRBJ2-3): DTGVSQNPRHKITKRGQNVTFRCDPISEHNRLYWYRQTLGQGPEFLTYFQNEAQLEKSRLLSDRFSAERPKGSFSTLEIQRTEQGDSAMYLCASSPWDRVGTDTQYFGPGTRLTVL.

This sequence joins TRBV19 and TRBJ1-5; tentative D call: TRBD1 (5 bases). The CDR3 is made up of 16 amino acids. V was shortened by 2 bases and J by 6 bases, with 17 bases between the two germline ends. Germline CDR1 LNHDA, CDR2 SQIVND (reference sequence). CDR3 nucleotide sequence: TGTGCCAGTAGTATAAATTCTGCACAGGTCGGTCAGCCCCAGCATTTT. It encodes CASSINSAQVGQPQHF. The full variable domain, with the rest looked up from reference TRBV19 and TRBJ1-5, is DGGITQSPKYLFRKEGQNVTLSCEQNLNHDAMYWYRQDPGQGLRLIYYSQIVNDFQKGDIAEGYSVSREKKESFPLTVTSAQKNPTAFYLCASSINSAQVGQPQHFGDGTRLSIL.

This clone was counted once. The chain employs TRBV18 and TRBJ1-2; no firm D call. Trimming removed 6 bases at V and 1 base at J, with 9 bases between. Germline values: CDR1 KGHSH, CDR2 LQKENI. This CDR3 contains 13 residues. The CDR3 protein is CASSLPNNYGYTF. The CDR3 DNA reads as TGTGCCAGCTCCTTACCCAATAACTATGGCTACACCTTC.

This chain connects TRBV15 to TRBJ2-1; 8 bases align to TRBD2. The V segment lost 3 bases and the J segment 10 bases; nucleotides outside the gene matches: 14. The CDR3 has 16 amino acids. Germline V CDR1 and CDR2: LNHNV, YYDKDF (reference sequence). The CDR3 sequence is CATSRDKSGGYREQFF. For the CDR3, the DNA is TGTGCCACCAGCAGGGATAAGAGCGGGGGCTATCGGGAGCAGTTCTTC. The whole variable domain, filled in from reference TRBV15 and TRBJ2-1, reads DAMVIQNPRYQVTQFGKPVTLSCSQTLNHNVMYWYQQKSSQAPKLLFHYYDKDFNNEADTPDNFQSRRPNTSFCFLDIRSPGLGDTAMYLCATSRDKSGGYREQFFGPGTRLTVL.

This chain connects TRBV6-6 to TRBJ2-2; 9 positions agree with TRBD1. Trimming at V came to 6 bases and at J to 5 bases, leaving 4 bases not matched to a gene. This CDR3 region has 14 residues. Germline loops: CDR1 MNHNY, CDR2 SVGAGI (reference sequence). In DNA form, the CDR3 reads TGTGCCAGCAGACCGGGACAGGGTACCGGGGAGCTGTTTTTT. This sequence encodes CASRPGQGTGELFF.

The chain couples TRBV4-1 to TRBJ2-1; 9 bases align to TRBD2. Germline V gives CDR1 MGHRA, CDR2 YSYEKL. The CDR3 runs 17 residues. Trimming cost V 3 bases and J 3 bases; bases outside gene matches: 9. This CDR3 reads CASSHPLGTSIYNEQFF. CDR3 sequence (DNA): TGCGCCAGCAGCCATCCCTTAGGGACTAGCATCTACAATGAGCAGTTCTTC.

V and J are TRBV10-3 and TRBJ1-3, with D possibly matching TRBD1 (6 bases). V was clipped by 5 bases and J by 0 bases, with 11 bases between them. This CDR3 has 15 residues. Germline assignment: CDR1 ENHRY and CDR2 SYGVKD. CDR3 region: CAISSGDNSGNTIYF. In DNA form, the CDR3 reads TGTGCCATCAGTTCAGGGGATAACTCTGGAAACACCATATATTTT.

V is TRBV10-1 and J is TRBJ2-3, with no clear D. The ends were cut back, 8 bases at V and 4 bases at J, with 7 bases in the middle. This CDR3 is built from 11 residues. CDR1 is WNHNN and CDR2 is SYGVQD in the germline V gene (reference sequence). DNA for the CDR3: TGCGCCAGCGGGGAATCAGATACGCAGTATTTT. Translation: CASGESDTQYF.

This CDR3 is CASSLLGGNQPQHF. The CDR3 coding sequence is TGTGCCAGCAGTTTATTAGGGGGCAATCAGCCCCAGCATTTT. The chain carries TRBV28 and TRBJ1-5, with D perhaps matching TRBD1 (5 bases). This CDR3 region has 14 residues. The V end lost 1 base, the J end lost 2 bases, and 6 bases lay between the germline ends. CDR1 is MDHEN and CDR2 is SYDVKM in the germline V gene.

The chain couples TRBV28 to TRBJ2-3; 7 bases fit TRBD2. The CDR3 is 15 residues long. Germline V gene sequence: CDR1 MDHEN, CDR2 SYDVKM. With 2 bases clipped from V and 5 bases from J, the junction kept 7 bases outside the gene matches. Here the CDR3 DNA reads TGTGCCAGCAGTTTACCGAGCGGGACTGTAGATACGCAGTATTTT. Protein: CASSLPSGTVDTQYF.